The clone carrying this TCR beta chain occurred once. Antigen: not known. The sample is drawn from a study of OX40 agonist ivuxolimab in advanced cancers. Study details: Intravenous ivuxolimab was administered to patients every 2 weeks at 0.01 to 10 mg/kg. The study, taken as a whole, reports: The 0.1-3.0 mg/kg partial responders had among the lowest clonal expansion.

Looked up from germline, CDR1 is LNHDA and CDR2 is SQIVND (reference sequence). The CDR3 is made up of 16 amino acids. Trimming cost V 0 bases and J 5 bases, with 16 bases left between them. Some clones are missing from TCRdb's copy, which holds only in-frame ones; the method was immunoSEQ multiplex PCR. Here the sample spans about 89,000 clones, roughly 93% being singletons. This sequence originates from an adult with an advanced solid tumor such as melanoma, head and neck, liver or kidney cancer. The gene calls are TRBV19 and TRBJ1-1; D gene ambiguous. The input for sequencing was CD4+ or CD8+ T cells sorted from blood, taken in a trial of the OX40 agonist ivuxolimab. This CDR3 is CASSIDRSPVGTEAFF. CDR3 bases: TGTGCCAGTAGTATAGACAGAAGTCCCGTAGGTACTGAAGCTTTCTTT.